This is a list of T cell receptor beta chains from one sample in a study of T cell repertoires in cytomegalovirus infection. Their cognate antigens are unknown. In TCRdb, the reads were re-called with MiXCR into one record per CDR3 protein. The sample shows 80,000 or so distinct CDR3 sequences, more than 20% of them seen only once. The sample was CD8+ T cells from cultured PBMCs, taken from culture after CMV antigen stimulation. These TCRs come from a human donor in good health (CMV status not recorded). Some clones in this sample may be carry-over from other donors' samples. Each CDR3 is given with its conserved first and last residue. Each record gives: clone size, V gene, D gene, J gene, CDR3 DNA, CDR3 protein. D genes are given only for firm matches. Part of the rows lack a size; the others show once, few, many or a class for expanded clones.

>-|TRBV25-1|TRBD1|TRBJ2-5
TGTGCCAGCAGTGAATCTGGGGCGACAGGGATCGCACAAGAGACCCAGTACTTC
CASSESGATGIAQETQYF
>-|TRBV28|-|TRBJ2-2
TGTGCCAGCAAGGGACAGAACACCGGGGAGCTGTTTTTT
CASKGQNTGELFF
>-|TRBV4-2|-|TRBJ1-5
TGTGCCAGCAGCCAAGAGACCGGAAACACCAATCAGCCCCAGCATTTT
CASSQETGNTNQPQHF
>large|TRBV5-5|-|TRBJ1-1
TGTGCCAGCAGCTTGGACCTTGACATAAACGGCTTGGGCACTGAAGCTTTCTTT
CASSLDLDINGLGTEAFF
>-|TRBV13|TRBD2|TRBJ2-1
TGTGCCAGCAGCGCGACCGGGAGGGCCTACAATGAGCAGTTCTTC
CASSATGRAYNEQFF
>-|TRBV29-1|-|TRBJ1-3
TGCAGCGCGACAGACTCTGGAAACACCATATATTTT
CSATDSGNTIYF
>-|TRBV14|TRBD1|TRBJ1-1
TGTGCCAGCAGCCCGACAGGGGGAAGCACTGAAGCTTTCTTT
CASSPTGGSTEAFF
>few|TRBV7-9|TRBD1|TRBJ1-2
TGTGCCAGCAGCTCGGGATTGGACAGGGCCTATGGCTACACCTTC
CASSSGLDRAYGYTF
>many|TRBV11-2|TRBD1|TRBJ2-7
TGTGCCAGCAGCTTATACGGGACGACAGGGGGTTACGAGCAGTACTTC
CASSLYGTTGGYEQYF
>-|TRBV6-8|-|TRBJ2-2
TGTGCCAGCAGTTACGATGACGGAGGAACCGGGGAGCTGTTTTTT
CASSYDDGGTGELFF
>-|TRBV15|TRBD1|TRBJ2-7
TGTGCCACCAGCACCGACAGGGGTAGCTCCTACGAGCAGTACTTC
CATSTDRGSSYEQYF
>many|TRBV27|TRBD2|TRBJ2-5
TGTGCCAGCAGTTTAATTAGCGGGGGGCCTCAAGAGACCCAGTACTTC
CASSLISGGPQETQYF
>few|TRBV27|TRBD1|TRBJ2-7
TGTGCCAGCAGGAAAGGCGGACAGGGGGCCTACGAGCAGTACTTC
CASRKGGQGAYEQYF
>many|TRBV7-2|-|TRBJ1-5
TGTGCCAGCAGTCAACAGGATAGCAATCAGCCCCAGCATTTT
CASSQQDSNQPQHF
>-|TRBV6-6|-|TRBJ2-7
TGTGCCAGCAGTTACCCTCGGTCTGGGCTCAATCCTTACGAGCAGTACTTC
CASSYPRSGLNPYEQYF
>many|TRBV25-1|-|TRBJ2-2
TGTGCCAGCAGTGATGTGGCGAACACCGGGGAGCTGTTTTTT
CASSDVANTGELFF
>-|TRBV4-3|-|TRBJ2-5
TGCGCCAGCAGCCAAGATCTCGGGAATGGGGAGACCCAGTACTTC
CASSQDLGNGETQYF
>many|TRBV7-2|-|TRBJ2-1
TGTGCCAGCAGCTCCCGAAGGGGCAATGAGCAGTTCTTC
CASSSRRGNEQFF
>many|TRBV12-3/TRBV12-4|-|TRBJ1-5
TGTGCCAGCAGTTTAAGATCGGCAAGCAATCAGCCCCAGCATTTT
CASSLRSASNQPQHF
>-|TRBV27|-|TRBJ1-2
TGTGCCAGCAGTTTGGAGGGGGGGGACTATGGCTGCACCTTC
CASSLEGGDYGCTF
>few|TRBV7-6|-|TRBJ2-1
TGTGCCAGCAGCTTAAGCACTAGCAGATACAATGAGCAGTTCTTC
CASSLSTSRYNEQFF
>few|TRBV6-1|-|TRBJ2-3
TGTGCCAGCAGTGGCTTCGAGGGGCAGACAGATACGCAGTATTTT
CASSGFEGQTDTQYF
>many|TRBV7-9|-|TRBJ2-2
TGTGCCAGCAGCTACGTCAGATCCGCGAACACCGGGGAGCTGTTTTTT
CASSYVRSANTGELFF
>-|TRBV7-9|-|TRBJ1-2
TGTGCCAGCAACCCTTCGACGGATAACTATGGCTACACCTTC
CASNPSTDNYGYTF
>many|TRBV19|-|TRBJ1-2
TGTGCCAGTACTCCCAGGGGAATGAACTATGGCTACACCTTC
CASTPRGMNYGYTF
>-|TRBV19|-|TRBJ1-6
TGTGCCAGTAGTCCCTATGGAGGGGGAGATAATTCACCCCTCCACTTT
CASSPYGGGDNSPLHF
>many|TRBV20-1|-|TRBJ1-3
TGCAGTGCTGGGGGCCTTCAGGGAAACACCATATATTTT
CSAGGLQGNTIYF
>once|TRBV13|TRBD1|TRBJ2-6
TGTGCCAGCAGCTTACCCGGACAGGGGGCGCCTGGGGCCAACGTCCTGACTTTC
CASSLPGQGAPGANVLTF
>many|TRBV7-3|TRBD1|TRBJ2-1
TGTGCCAGCAGCCCTACCTCAGGGGGTACTGAGCAGTTCTTC
CASSPTSGGTEQFF
>few|TRBV10-2|-|TRBJ1-2
TGCGCCAGTGGGGGTAGGTACTATGGCTACACCTTC
CASGGRYYGYTF
>many|TRBV14|TRBD2|TRBJ2-1
TGTGCCAGCAACATAGCGGGGGGCAAAAATGAGCAGTTCTTC
CASNIAGGKNEQFF
>few|TRBV27|-|TRBJ1-2
TGTGCCAGCAGGCTTTACCGGGACCCCGTGGGGAACTATGGCTACACCTTC
CASRLYRDPVGNYGYTF
>-|TRBV20-1|TRBD2|TRBJ2-5
TGCAGTGCTAGTTCGGCGGGAGAGGGCCAAGAGACCCAGTACTTC
CSASSAGEGQETQYF
>few|TRBV12-3/TRBV12-4|TRBD1|TRBJ2-1
TGTGCCAGCAGTCCACAGGGGGATGAGCAGTTCTTC
CASSPQGDEQFF
>many|TRBV7-6|TRBD2|TRBJ2-5
TGTGCCAGCAGCTTAACGGGACTAGCGGAACAAGAGACCCAGTACTTC
CASSLTGLAEQETQYF
>-|TRBV5-1|-|TRBJ1-2
TGCGCCAGCAGCTCAGAAATCACCTATGGCTACACCTTC
CASSSEITYGYTF
>many|TRBV6-5|-|TRBJ1-4
TGTGCCAGCAGTTACGCAGGGGTTCGCGAAAAACTGTTTTTT
CASSYAGVREKLFF
>-|TRBV6-2/TRBV6-3|-|TRBJ2-1
TGTGCCAGCAGTTACCCGGACACCTACAATGAGCAGTTCTTC
CASSYPDTYNEQFF
>many|TRBV7-2|-|TRBJ2-1
TGTGCCAGCAGCTTAGTGCGCACAGCTAACTACAATGAGCAGTTCTTC
CASSLVRTANYNEQFF
>many|TRBV12-3/TRBV12-4|TRBD2|TRBJ2-7
TGTGCCAGCAGTTTATCACTAGCGGGAGAGTCCCCGCTCGCCTACGAGCAGTACTTC
CASSLSLAGESPLAYEQYF
>many|TRBV29-1|TRBD2|TRBJ2-5
TGCAGCTTCTTCTTAGCGGGAGGAGAGACCCAGTACTTC
CSFFLAGGETQYF
>-|TRBV6-6|-|TRBJ2-1
TGTGCCAGCAGGCCGGGGGAGTACAATGAGCAGTTCTTC
CASRPGEYNEQFF
>few|TRBV9|-|TRBJ2-2
TGTGCCAGCAGCCTACCAGGACAGGGAGGGAGAGGCACCGGGGAGCTGTTTTTT
CASSLPGQGGRGTGELFF
>-|TRBV7-9|-|TRBJ1-6
TGTGCCAGCAGCTTAGCCGACGGCCTGAGCTCCTATAATTCACCCCTCCACTTT
CASSLADGLSSYNSPLHF
>few|TRBV15|TRBD1|TRBJ2-3
TGTGCCACCAGCAGAGAAAACCCCCGGGACAGGGCCCTTCTTACGCAGTATTTT
CATSRENPRDRALLTQYF
>-|TRBV12-5|-|TRBJ2-5
TGTGCTAGTGGTTTGGTAAGGGGTGCGGAAGAGACCCAGTACTTC
CASGLVRGAEETQYF
>-|TRBV7-9|-|TRBJ2-3
TGTGTCAGCAGCGAACAGGGAGATACGCAGTATTTT
CVSSEQGDTQYF
>-|TRBV4-1|-|TRBJ1-1
TGCGCCAGCAGCCAAGTAGGAGGGCAGGGTAGGGAGAACACTGAAGCTTTCTTT
CASSQVGGQGRENTEAFF